This entry is about one T cell receptor beta chain. Its antigen remains unknown. CDR1 is SGHTA, CDR2 FQGNSA, per germline. The V end lost 1 base, the J end lost 0 bases, and 9 bases lay between the germline ends. This CDR3 is 16 amino acids long. The entry originates in a study of radiotherapy plus CTLA-4 blockade in lung cancer. Across the whole study: Of all patients, around 19% responded objectively and approximately 31% showed disease control. General study findings and limits: The best predictor of response was reported to be early blood T cell clone dynamics, with interferon-beta.

Sequenced by immunoSEQ multiplex PCR; TCRdb stores in-frame clones only, minus some. The sample records roughly 45,000 clones, about two thirds being singletons. CTLA-4 blockade using ipilimumab, together with focal radiation, was received by patients with chemo-refractory metastatic non-small-cell lung cancer. This clonotype originated in a human donor with non-small cell lung cancer who had a partial response to radiotherapy plus ipilimumab. Sequences were derived from peripheral blood, sampled from a patient treated with radiotherapy plus ipilimumab. The rearrangement uses TRBV7-2 and TRBJ2-2, with D possibly matching TRBD1 (6 bases). CDR3 residues: CASSLVRTANTGELFF. The CDR3 DNA follows: TGTGCCAGCAGCTTAGTGAGGACAGCGAACACCGGGGAGCTGTTTTTT.